This T cell receptor (beta chain) was sequenced in a study of shared clonotypes between healthy human individuals. Overall study context: Each donor's CD4 naive and CD4 memory cells filled three plates apiece, CD8 naive two, and CD8 memory one. Whole-study findings and limits: Depth was large, yet rarefaction showed that sorted-subset sequencing was incomplete.

Note on this clone: Its antigen is undetermined.

The run depth of the assay was deep. Sorted-subset replicate PCRs used around 220 ng DNA, approximately 33,000 T cell genomes. The method was immunoSEQ multiplex PCR; TCRdb's version includes in-frame clones alone and lacks a portion of them. Found here are millions of clones, approximately 95% of them singletons; the top ten hold 0.39%. Germline values: CDR1 MDHEN, CDR2 SYDVKM. V dropped 3 bases and J dropped 4 bases, with 16 bases sitting between them. The CDR3 length is 16 residues. V usage is TRBV28 and J usage is TRBJ2-4, with D maybe TRBD2 (7 bases). The sequence came from a man aged 18 to 29 in good health. Some clones in this sample may be carry-over from other donors' samples. The source material was naive CD4+ T cells from PBMCs. Subset denoted: CD45RA+ positively selected. CDR3: CASSFGEGRGKNIQYF. The CDR3 DNA reads as TGTGCCAGCAGTTTTGGCGAGGGGAGGGGGAAAAACATTCAGTACTTC.